The source of this TCR beta chain is a study of T-cell reconstitution after alpha-beta-depleted transplantation in children. This clonotype came up many times. Its antigen is currently unknown. One junction end does not reproduce the germline sequence, and a read error may be involved. Whole-study findings and limits: Reportedly, roughly two months post-transplant, alpha-beta T cells arose from several hundred expanded graft clones. The main origin of T-cell counts and diversity one year after transplant was newly produced T cells. After transplant, high TCRbeta diversity at day 60 in some patients arose from surviving recipient T cells and thymic progenitors.

The CDR3 consists of 11 residues. Germline V gives CDR1 SGHRS, CDR2 YFSETQ. Preparation of the TCRbeta library involved a method that used unique molecular identifiers. TCRdb itself ran the PCR reads through MiXCR, one entry per CDR3 protein. The sample carries 580,000 or so distinct CDR3 sequences, 23% recorded once. The chain carries TRBV5-1 and TRBJ2-3; D remains unclear. The clonotype comes from a boy under two years old who had a stem cell transplant for acute myeloid leukemia, so the T cells may come from the graft donor. The specimen was PBMCs, mostly from graft donor cells, collected 360 days after TCRalphabeta/CD19-depleted stem cell transplant. CDR3 region: CASSLGDTQYF. CDR3 coding DNA: TGTGCCAGCAGCTTAGGAGATACGCAGTATTTT.